Shown below are 27 T cell receptor beta chains from a single sample sequenced in a study of control samples from healthy donors and cancer patients. Only in-frame clones appear in the TCRdb table, and some are missing; sequencing was by immunoSEQ multiplex PCR. The repertoire holds 150,000 or so clones, with approximately 93% as singletons. The sample consisted of blood. These receptors all stem from a man between 18 and 35 years old in good health.

V is TRBV7-2 and J is TRBJ2-1, with 8 bases aligning to TRBD1. With 7 bases clipped from V and 9 bases from J, the junction kept 8 bases outside the gene matches. Germline values: CDR1 SGHTA, CDR2 FQGNSA. This CDR3 has 13 residues. The CDR3 region is CASTLDRGAEQFF. The DNA of the CDR3 is TGTGCCAGCACCCTCGACAGGGGCGCTGAGCAGTTCTTC.

The CDR3 coding sequence is TGTGCCTGGACGTCATCAGGGATTAATGAAAAACTGTTTTTT. This gives the protein CAWTSSGINEKLFF. The chain couples TRBV30 to TRBJ1-4, with a tentative D call TRBD1 (5 bases). V was clipped by 4 bases and J by 4 bases, with 13 bases between them. Per the germline V gene, CDR1 is GTSNPN and CDR2 is SVGIG (reference sequence). This CDR3 contains 14 residues. The variable domain in full, with the rest retrieved from reference TRBV30 and TRBJ1-4, is SQTIHQWPATLVQPVGSPLSLECTVEGTSNPNLYWYRQAAGRGLQLLFYSVGIGQISSEVPQNLSASRPQDRQFILSSKKLLLSDSGFYLCAWTSSGINEKLFFGSGTQLSVL.

This chain connects TRBV4-2 to TRBJ2-5; D may be TRBD1 or TRBD2 (5 bases each). V shed 0 bases and J shed 2 bases, with 10 bases lying between them. Germline lookup yields CDR1 LGHNA and CDR2 YNFKEQ. The CDR3 has 15 amino acids. The CDR3 protein is CASSQDLGVQETQYF. CDR3 DNA: TGTGCCAGCAGCCAAGATTTGGGGGTACAAGAGACCCAGTACTTC.

The chain links TRBV4-1 to TRBJ1-5; 9 nucleotides line up with TRBD1. CDR1 is MGHRA and CDR2 is YSYEKL in the germline V gene. Trimming at V came to 1 base and at J to 6 bases, leaving 4 bases not matched to a gene. The CDR3 length is 15 residues. The CDR3 is CASSQGQGGSQPQHF. The DNA for the CDR3 is TGCGCCAGCAGCCAAGGACAGGGGGGGAGTCAGCCCCAGCATTTT.

The chain couples TRBV27 to TRBJ2-7; the D is unclear. Germline CDR1 reads MNHEY; CDR2 reads SMNVEV (reference sequence). V lost 4 bases and J lost 6, with 13 bases in between. The CDR3 is 13 residues long. CDR3 in DNA: TGTGCCAGCAGTTATACGATAGCCACCGAGCAGTACTTC. This translates into CASSYTIATEQYF.

This clone was seen just once. The chain uses TRBV5-4 and TRBJ1-3, with D tentatively TRBD1 (6 bases). V was cut by 0 bases and J by 0 bases, with 13 bases left in between. CDR1 and CDR2 from the germline V gene are SGHNT and YYREEE (reference sequence). CDR3 length equals 17 residues. The CDR3 DNA is TGTGCCAGCAGCTTGGATCGCTGGACAGACTCTGGAAACACCATATATTTT. Its translation: CASSLDRWTDSGNTIYF.

The chain has TRBV4-1 and TRBJ2-5, with TRBD1 matching 7 bases. The germline V gene has CDR1 MGHRA and CDR2 YSYEKL. The CDR3 runs 15 residues. The trim removed 3 bases at V and 0 bases at J, leaving 4 bases unmatched. This chain's CDR3 is CASSHVDRYQETQYF. DNA for the CDR3: TGCGCCAGCAGCCATGTGGACAGGTACCAAGAGACCCAGTACTTC.

This clone was observed once. The genes are TRBV30 and TRBJ1-1, with D possibly TRBD1 on 5 matching bases. The CDR3 consists of 12 residues. CDR1 is GTSNPN and CDR2 is SVGIG in the germline V gene (reference sequence). V lost 4 bases to trimming and J lost 5 bases, with 11 bases between them. In DNA form, the CDR3 reads TGTGCCTGGACACAGGTAAATACTGAAGCTTTCTTT. It codes for CAWTQVNTEAFF.

The gene calls are TRBV6-5 and TRBJ1-1; D unclear. The germline V gene has CDR1 MNHEY and CDR2 SVGAGI. The CDR3 has 13 amino acids. V was pared by 6 bases and J by 4 bases, with 12 bases between. The CDR3 DNA reads as TGTGCCAGCAGCCCCGGTTTGGCCACTGAAGCTTTCTTT. Its translation is CASSPGLATEAFF.

On this clone itself: The junction shows a germline mismatch at one end, possibly a read error. This chain joins TRBV30 and TRBJ1-5; D gene uncertain. The length of the CDR3 is 13 residues. CDR1 and CDR2 from the germline V gene are GTSNPN and SVGIG (reference sequence). The CDR3 bases are TGTGCCTGGGGCCTTGACGGGAATCAGTCCCAGCATTTT. Amino acid sequence: CAWGLDGNQSQHF. The full variable domain, in which reference TRBV30 and TRBJ1-5 provide the parts outside the CDR3, is SQTIHQWPATLVQPVGSPLSLECTVEGTSNPNLYWYRQAAGRGLQLLFYSVGIGQISSEVPQNLSASRPQDRQFILSSKKLLLSDSGFYLCAWGLDGNQSQHFGDGTRLSIL.

The chain employs TRBV29-1 and TRBJ1-3, with unresolved D. The CDR3 is 13 residues long. Trimming took off 5 bases at V and 0 bases at J, with 8 bases between the two ends. CDR1 is SQVTM and CDR2 is ANQGSEA in the germline V gene. The DNA of the CDR3 is TGCAGCGTTAGGTCGTCCTCTGGAAACACCATATATTTT. It codes for CSVRSSSGNTIYF.

The chain recombines TRBV7-6 with TRBJ1-3; D is unresolved. Germline values: CDR1 SGHVS, CDR2 FNYEAQ. This CDR3 has 16 amino acids. V lost 1 base and J 0 bases, leaving 10 bases between the germline ends. DNA for the CDR3: TGTGCCAGCAGCTTAGAGGCTGAGAGCTCTGGAAACACCATATATTTT. Its protein product is CASSLEAESSGNTIYF.

This chain connects TRBV9 to TRBJ1-6; D gene unclear. CDR3 length equals 13 residues. Germline V gives CDR1 SGDLS, CDR2 YYNGEE. The V end lost 3 bases, the J end lost 11 bases, and 12 bases lay between the germline ends. The CDR3 reads CASSGGVGTPLHF. In DNA, the CDR3 is TGTGCCAGCAGCGGCGGTGTGGGGACACCCCTCCACTTT.

The rearrangement links TRBV30 to TRBJ1-2, with D possibly being TRBD1 (5 bases). V shed 7 bases and J shed 7 bases, with 19 bases lying between them. Germline V gene lookup returns CDR1 GTSNPN and CDR2 SVGIG (reference sequence). This CDR3 is 13 amino acids long. The CDR3 DNA follows: TGTGCCTTCCAAGGGGCGAGCTCGGGTGGCTACACCTTC. Residues: CAFQGASSGGYTF.

This rearrangement joins TRBV5-4 to TRBJ2-7; 13 bases map to TRBD2. The V segment lost 4 bases and the J segment 7 bases; nucleotides outside the gene matches: 11. This CDR3 is built from 16 residues. CDR1 SGHNT and CDR2 YYREEE come from the germline V gene (reference sequence). CDR3 DNA sequence: TGTGCCAGCAGCACCAAAGGACTAGCGGGAGTCCATGAGCAGTACTTC. This encodes CASSTKGLAGVHEQYF. Combining the CDR3 with reference TRBV5-4 and TRBJ2-7 gives the whole variable domain ETGVTQSPTHLIKTRGQQVTLRCSSQSGHNTVSWYQQALGQGPQFIFQYYREEENGRGNFPPRFSGLQFPNYSSELNVNALELDDSALYLCASSTKGLAGVHEQYFGPGTRLTVT.

This rearrangement joins TRBV6-5 to TRBJ2-1, with unresolved D. Germline CDR1 reads MNHEY; CDR2 reads SVGAGI. The CDR3 runs 12 residues. V was clipped by 8 bases and J by 4 bases, with 9 bases between them. The CDR3 spells CASWVGYNEQFF. DNA for the CDR3: TGTGCCAGCTGGGTCGGATACAATGAGCAGTTCTTC.

This chain connects TRBV5-1 to TRBJ2-7; 7 nucleotides align to TRBD1. The germline V gene encodes CDR1 SGHRS and CDR2 YFSETQ. Trimming took 4 bases from V and 0 from J; bases not matched to a gene: 4. The CDR3 consists of 14 residues. The CDR3 here is CASSNRGDSYEQYF. The CDR3 bases are TGCGCCAGCAGCAACAGGGGTGACTCCTACGAGCAGTACTTC. Filled out from reference TRBV5-1 and TRBJ2-7, the complete variable domain reads KAGVTQTPRYLIKTRGQQVTLSCSPISGHRSVSWYQQTPGQGLQFLFEYFSETQRNKGNFPGRFSGRQFSNSRSEMNVSTLELGDSALYLCASSNRGDSYEQYFGPGTRLTVT.

This clone was seen just once. The V gene is TRBV27, the J gene TRBJ1-6; D is unresolved. Germline V gene lookup returns CDR1 MNHEY and CDR2 SMNVEV (reference sequence). With 3 bases removed from V and 1 base from J, the gap between germline ends came to 4 bases. The CDR3 is 14 amino acids. CDR3 loop: CASSLGSYNSPLHF. In DNA form, the CDR3 reads TGTGCCAGCAGTTTGGGATCCTATAATTCACCCCTCCACTTT.

The rearrangement uses TRBV3-1 (or the pseudogene TRBV3-2) and TRBJ1-4; the D gene is possibly TRBD1 (5 bases). V was trimmed by 4 bases and J by 5 bases, leaving 11 bases between them. The CDR3 is 14 residues long. The germline CDR1 and CDR2 sequences are LGHDT and YNNKEL (reference sequence). The CDR3 DNA sequence: TGTGCCAGCAGCCTTCCAGGGCCCAATGAAAAACTGTTTTTT. As protein: CASSLPGPNEKLFF.

This clone was counted a single time. This chain connects TRBV10-1 to TRBJ1-1; D gene ambiguous. Germline V CDR1 and CDR2: WNHNN, SYGVQD (reference sequence). The CDR3 runs to 15 residues. V lost 0 bases to trimming and J lost 4 bases, with 12 bases between them. The CDR3 spells CASSESRGSRTEAFF. In nucleotides, the CDR3 is TGCGCCAGCAGTGAGTCACGGGGATCTCGCACTGAAGCTTTCTTT.

The chain carries TRBV4-1 and TRBJ1-6, with a tentative D call TRBD1 (6 bases). V was trimmed by 2 bases and J by 7 bases, leaving 18 bases between them. The germline V gene has CDR1 MGHRA and CDR2 YSYEKL. There are 17 residues in the CDR3. The CDR3 DNA sequence: TGCGCCAGCAGCCAAAACGCCGGGACAAATATCAATTCACCCCTCCACTTT. Its protein product is CASSQNAGTNINSPLHF.

The chain carries TRBV27 and TRBJ1-1, with D uncertain. V lost 3 bases and J lost 5, with 16 bases in between. The CDR3 length is 15 residues. CDR1 and CDR2 (germline): MNHEY, SMNVEV (reference sequence). The CDR3 loop reads CASSFRGSGGTEAFF. The CDR3 region has the DNA TGTGCCAGCAGTTTTCGTGGCTCTGGAGGGACTGAAGCTTTCTTT.

J is TRBJ2-7 and V is TRBV5-4; the match to TRBD1 covers 10 bases. The CDR3 length is 15 residues. With 4 bases clipped from V and 4 bases from J, the junction kept 8 bases outside the gene matches. Germline V gene sequence: CDR1 SGHNT, CDR2 YYREEE (reference sequence). The CDR3 is CASSHGQGGIYEQYF. CDR3 in DNA: TGTGCCAGCAGCCACGGACAGGGGGGTATTTACGAGCAGTACTTC.

V and J are TRBV14 and TRBJ1-1; TRBD1 is a possible D gene (6 bases). Germline V lookup: CDR1 SGHDN, CDR2 FVKESK. The V end lost 4 bases, the J end lost 5 bases, and 14 bases lay between the germline ends. The CDR3 is 14 residues long. The CDR3 here is CASSPRLQGTEAFF. In DNA, the CDR3 is TGTGCCAGCAGCCCACGTCTACAGGGAACTGAAGCTTTCTTT.

The chain uses TRBV4-1 and TRBJ1-1, with 10 nucleotides matching TRBD1. There are 16 residues in the CDR3. CDR1 and CDR2 (germline): MGHRA, YSYEKL. The trim removed 3 bases at V and 6 bases at J, leaving 10 bases unmatched. This CDR3 reads CASSHHRDRGWAEAFF. For the CDR3, the DNA is TGCGCCAGCAGCCACCACCGGGACAGGGGCTGGGCTGAAGCTTTCTTT.

The gene calls are TRBV10-1 and TRBJ1-6, with no clear D. The CDR3 contains 17 residues. The V and J ends lost 6 bases and 0 bases respectively, with 15 bases between them. The germline V gene has CDR1 WNHNN and CDR2 SYGVQD (reference sequence). CDR3 protein: CASSPGLMSSYNSPLHF. In nucleotides, the CDR3 is TGCGCCAGCAGCCCAGGACTCATGAGCTCCTATAATTCACCCCTCCACTTT.

Only one count was recorded for this clone. The chain has TRBV5-1 and TRBJ1-1; the match to TRBD1 covers 7 bases. Trimming cost V 5 bases and J 0 bases; bases outside gene matches: 13. CDR1 is SGHRS and CDR2 is YFSETQ in the germline V gene. The CDR3 covers 17 residues. This CDR3 reads CASSFRGTAQMNTEAFF. The CDR3 nucleotides read TGCGCCAGCAGTTTTCGCGGGACAGCTCAAATGAACACTGAAGCTTTCTTT.